The 28 T cell receptor beta chains given below trace back to one sample, sequenced in a study of blood T cell repertoires in COVID-19. TCRdb's table, derived via immunoSEQ multiplex PCR, lists solely in-frame clones and lacks some. The sample includes about 250,000 clones, nearly 90% seen only once; the top ten take about 3%. The material sequenced was peripheral blood. The receptors come from a man aged 18-30 years with active or convalescent COVID-19.

This sequence joins TRBV2 and TRBJ2-6; 7 nucleotides line up with TRBD1. Unmatched junction bases numbered 6, after V lost 2 bases and J lost 2 bases. The CDR3 has 17 amino acids. CDR1 SNHLY and CDR2 FYNNEI come from the germline V gene. CDR3 in amino acids: CASSERGQGAGANVLTF. In nucleotides, the CDR3 is TGTGCCAGCAGTGAAAGGGGTCAGGGGGCTGGGGCCAACGTCCTGACTTTC.

This clone appeared a single time. The chain is built from TRBV2 and TRBJ2-2; maybe TRBD2 (5 bases). CDR1 and CDR2 (germline): SNHLY, FYNNEI. The CDR3 sequence is 14 residues long. Trimming shortened V by 0 bases and J by 5 bases, and 7 bases separated the two germline ends. For the CDR3, the DNA is TGTGCCAGCAGTGAAGCGCGGGTAACCGGGGAGCTGTTTTTT. Amino acids: CASSEARVTGELFF. Combining the CDR3 with reference TRBV2 and TRBJ2-2 gives the whole variable domain EPEVTQTPSHQVTQMGQEVILRCVPISNHLYFYWYRQILGQKVEFLVSFYNNEISEKSEIFDDQFSVERPDGSNFTLKIRSTKLEDSAMYFCASSEARVTGELFFGEGSRLTVL.

This clone showed up just once. CDR3 protein: CASSLRGSNQPQHF. Here the CDR3 DNA reads TGTGCCAGCAGTTTAAGGGGATCCAATCAGCCCCAGCATTTT. The rearrangement uses TRBV28 and TRBJ1-5, with D possibly TRBD1 on 5 matching bases. The ends were cut back, 2 bases at V and 3 bases at J, with 8 bases in the middle. CDR1 is MDHEN, CDR2 SYDVKM, per germline. The CDR3 covers 14 residues.

The V gene is TRBV3-1 (or the pseudogene TRBV3-2), the J gene TRBJ1-1, with 8 bases lining up with TRBD1. The J segment lost 2 bases and the V segment lost 1 base, leaving 12 bases of the junction unmatched. The CDR3 is 18 amino acids. Germline values: CDR1 LGHDT, CDR2 YNNKEL (reference sequence). CDR3 region: CASSQGPGQGSENTEAFF. CDR3 DNA: TGTGCCAGCAGCCAAGGACCTGGACAGGGTAGTGAAAACACTGAAGCTTTCTTT.

J is TRBJ1-2 and V is TRBV28; D gene uncertain. The CDR3 has 12 amino acids. The germline V gene encodes CDR1 MDHEN and CDR2 SYDVKM. V lost 5 bases and J lost 2, with 6 bases in between. The CDR3 DNA sequence: TGTGCCAGCAGTATTAAAAACTATGGCTACACCTTC. This sequence encodes CASSIKNYGYTF.

The rearrangement joins TRBV27 to TRBJ2-1; tentative D call: TRBD2 (5 bases). The CDR3 contains 13 residues. V lost 2 bases and J 9 bases, leaving 11 bases between the germline ends. Germline-derived CDR1 and CDR2 are MNHEY and SMNVEV (reference sequence). The CDR3 sequence: CASSLGGAGEQFF. CDR3 nucleotides: TGTGCCAGCAGTTTAGGAGGCGCGGGTGAGCAGTTCTTC.

J is TRBJ2-3 and V is TRBV14, with D possibly matching TRBD2 (6 bases). Trimming cost V 2 bases and J 1 base, with 13 bases left between them. CDR1 is SGHDN and CDR2 is FVKESK in the germline V gene. The CDR3 covers 16 residues. The CDR3, as DNA: TGTGCCAGCAGCCAAAGGTTGTCTAGCGGCACAGATACGCAGTATTTT. Protein product: CASSQRLSSGTDTQYF.

The gene calls are TRBV7-9 and TRBJ1-1; tentatively, D is TRBD1 (6 bases). CDR3 length equals 14 residues. Germline lookup yields CDR1 SEHNR and CDR2 FQNEAQ (reference sequence). With 5 bases removed from V and 6 bases from J, the gap between germline ends came to 16 bases. CDR3 in DNA: TGTGCCAGCAGCCTATTTCAGGGGACCGCTGAAGCTTTCTTT. Protein: CASSLFQGTAEAFF.

CDR3 DNA: TGTGCCAGCAGCCCTCGAGTCCCACAGGAGCTCTGGAGCAATCAGCCCCAGCATTTT. Encoded protein: CASSPRVPQELWSNQPQHF. The V call is TRBV5-5, the J call TRBJ1-5; D is possibly TRBD1 (5 bases). V was shortened by 4 bases and J by 1 base, with 24 bases between the two germline ends. Germline lookup yields CDR1 SGHKS and CDR2 YYEKEE (reference sequence). There are 19 residues in the CDR3.

The rearrangement uses TRBV7-9 and TRBJ1-2, with a weak D call TRBD1 (5 bases). With 5 bases removed from V and 10 bases from J, the gap between germline ends came to 11 bases. Germline V gene sequence: CDR1 SEHNR, CDR2 FQNEAQ (reference sequence). This CDR3 has 11 residues. CDR3 coding DNA: TGTGCCAGCAGCCCCGACAGCTCCTACACCTTC. Protein product: CASSPDSSYTF.

This chain links TRBV5-1 with TRBJ2-7, with 7 bases that match TRBD2. CDR3 length equals 16 residues. J lost 3 bases, V lost 7 bases, and 16 bases had no gene match. Germline values: CDR1 SGHRS, CDR2 YFSETQ. The CDR3 loop is CASSGGESSKGYEQYF. The CDR3, as DNA: TGCGCCAGCTCGGGGGGAGAGTCATCAAAAGGCTACGAGCAGTACTTC.

The chain joins TRBV15 to TRBJ2-5; TRBD2 aligns across 12 bases. This CDR3 spans 17 amino acids. With V trimmed by 5 bases and J by 7 bases, 14 bases remained unmatched. From germline, CDR1 is LNHNV and CDR2 YYDKDF (reference sequence). The CDR3 loop is CATSGRLAGVVLGTQYF. The CDR3 DNA reads as TGTGCCACCAGCGGAAGACTAGCGGGAGTAGTATTGGGGACCCAGTACTTC.

V is TRBV12-3 or TRBV12-4 and J is TRBJ1-2; D is unclear. The CDR3 is 11 residues long. V was shortened by 10 bases and J by 8 bases, with 14 bases between the two germline ends. The CDR3 bases are TGTGCCACCGTTCCCCAGAAAGGCTACACCTTC. Translated: CATVPQKGYTF.

The genes are TRBV29-1 and TRBJ2-3; TRBD1 agrees at 7 bases. The V gene's germline CDR1 is SQVTM and CDR2 ANQGSEA. The CDR3 is 12 amino acids. After removal of 7 bases from V and 6 bases from J, the junction contained 7 bases not matched to a gene. DNA for the CDR3: TGCAGCGCCGACAGGGCTAGGGATACGCAGTATTTT. Its translation is CSADRARDTQYF.

In nucleotides, the CDR3 is TGTGCCTGGAGTTTGGGCAGGGTAACCTACGAGCAGTACTTC. This encodes CAWSLGRVTYEQYF. The chain is built from TRBV30 and TRBJ2-7, with a tentative D call TRBD1 (5 bases). CDR3 length: 14 residues. Trimming pared 2 bases from V and 2 bases from J, leaving 13 bases between. Per the germline V gene, CDR1 is GTSNPN and CDR2 is SVGIG (reference sequence).

The chain employs TRBV7-3 and TRBJ2-4; 7 nucleotides line up with TRBD1. Germline assignment: CDR1 SGHTA and CDR2 FQGTGA. The CDR3 totals 13 residues. V lost 8 bases and J lost 7; bases outside the gene matches: 8. Here the CDR3 DNA reads TGTGCCAGCTCGATAGGGGGCGACAACATTCAGTACTTC. The encoded protein is CASSIGGDNIQYF.

The CDR3 protein is CASSYLGASTDTQYF. CDR3 bases: TGTGCCAGCAGTTACTTAGGGGCTAGCACAGATACGCAGTATTTT. The rearrangement joins TRBV6-2 or TRBV6-3 to TRBJ2-3; a possible D gene is TRBD1 (5 bases). The CDR3 has 15 amino acids. Trimming pared 1 base from V and 0 bases from J, leaving 8 bases between. Germline V gene data show CDR1 as MNHEY and CDR2 as SVGEGT.

CDR3 in amino acids: CASITSAPQSYNEQFF. In DNA, the CDR3 is TGTGCCAGCATAACTTCGGCCCCACAGTCCTACAATGAGCAGTTCTTC. V is TRBV7-2 and J is TRBJ2-1, with unresolved D. The CDR3 loop spans 16 amino acids. V was shortened by 7 bases and J by 1 base, with 17 bases between the two germline ends. Germline V lookup: CDR1 SGHTA, CDR2 FQGNSA.

The chain links TRBV19 to TRBJ2-5; 12 bases align to TRBD2. Unmatched junction bases numbered 4, after V lost 4 bases and J lost 1 base. This CDR3 is built from 16 residues. Looked up from germline, CDR1 is LNHDA and CDR2 is SQIVND (reference sequence). CDR3 sequence reads: CASSRLAGAIQETQYF. The CDR3 DNA sequence: TGTGCCAGTAGTAGACTAGCGGGAGCGATCCAAGAGACCCAGTACTTC.

The rearrangement links TRBV4-3 to TRBJ1-2; no firm D call. The CDR3 is 14 amino acids. The V end was cut by 0 bases, the J end by 1 base, with 6 bases between. Germline CDR1 and CDR2: LGHNA and YSLEER. This CDR3 is CASSQEIFNYGYTF. CDR3 sequence (DNA): TGCGCCAGCAGCCAAGAAATATTTAACTATGGCTACACCTTC.

The CDR3 protein is CASRTTGVEGYTF. In DNA form, the CDR3 reads TGTGCCAGCAGAACGACAGGGGTGGAAGGCTACACCTTC. The J gene is TRBJ1-2, the V gene TRBV6-5, with 8 nucleotides matching TRBD1. The V segment lost 6 bases and the J segment 8 bases; nucleotides outside the gene matches: 8. This CDR3 is built from 13 residues. The germline V gene encodes CDR1 MNHEY and CDR2 SVGAGI.

The chain has TRBV25-1 and TRBJ1-1; D gene uncertain. CDR1 and CDR2 from the germline V gene are MGHDK and SYGVNS. Trimming cost V 5 bases and J 4 bases, with 8 bases left between them. The CDR3 has 12 residues. The CDR3 DNA follows: TGTGCCAGCAGTTTGACGGGCACTGAAGCTTTCTTT. Protein sequence: CASSLTGTEAFF.

The gene calls are TRBV15 and TRBJ2-5; possibly TRBD2 for D (6 bases). The germline gives CDR1 LNHNV, CDR2 YYDKDF (reference sequence). The V gene lost 4 bases and the J gene lost 1 base, with 13 bases spanning the gap. This CDR3 contains 15 residues. The DNA of the CDR3 is TGTGCCACCAGCATCGGGGGACCCAGCCAAGAGACCCAGTACTTC. Translating it yields CATSIGGPSQETQYF.

The chain has TRBV18 and TRBJ1-2; TRBD1 agrees at 7 bases. Germline CDR1 is KGHSH and CDR2 is LQKENI. The CDR3 is 18 amino acids. Germline trimming cut 3 bases from V and 1 base from J; bases unmatched to any gene: 14. The CDR3 loop reads CASSPDTRTGRINYGYTF. CDR3 DNA: TGTGCCAGCTCACCCGATACGAGGACAGGTCGTATTAACTATGGCTACACCTTC.

There are a few counts of this clone. V and J are TRBV7-2 and TRBJ1-6; no firm D call. V lost 7 bases to trimming and J lost 10 bases, with 14 bases between them. Germline CDR1 reads SGHTA; CDR2 reads FQGNSA. The CDR3 spans 13 residues. CDR3 residues: CASKEDLGSPLHF. In nucleotides, the CDR3 is TGTGCCAGCAAAGAGGACTTGGGGTCACCCCTCCACTTT.

This chain links TRBV2 with TRBJ1-1; 11 nucleotides align to TRBD1. CDR3 length: 15 residues. CDR1 SNHLY and CDR2 FYNNEI come from the germline V gene. Germline trimming cut 7 bases from V and 5 bases from J; bases unmatched to any gene: 9. This CDR3 reads CASIAGQGAFTEAFF. CDR3 coding DNA: TGTGCCAGCATCGCCGGACAGGGGGCTTTTACTGAAGCTTTCTTT.

The V call is TRBV5-1, the J call TRBJ1-1; D is unresolved. The CDR3 covers 14 residues. Trimming shortened V by 2 bases and J by 3 bases, and 11 bases separated the two germline ends. CDR1 and CDR2 (germline): SGHRS, YFSETQ. The CDR3 region has the DNA TGCGCCAGCAGCTTAGGGAGTGGGTACACTGAAGCTTTCTTT. Encoded protein: CASSLGSGYTEAFF.

The chain joins TRBV2 to TRBJ2-1; TRBD2 agrees at 7 bases. This CDR3 contains 15 residues. Germline CDR1 is SNHLY and CDR2 is FYNNEI. With V trimmed by 9 bases and J by 7 bases, 15 bases remained unmatched. CDR3 sequence (DNA): TGTGCCAGTATACCCGAGGGACTACCCTCGAATGAGCAGTTCTTC. Protein sequence: CASIPEGLPSNEQFF.